The 28 T cell receptor beta chains reported below all come from one sample, sequenced in a study of long-term antiretroviral therapy in people with HIV. Survey-level immunoSEQ v3.0 assays were run. Libraries were prepared by immunoSEQ multiplex PCR; TCRdb keeps only in-frame clonotypes and omits some of them. The sample gives fewer than 30,000 clones, 86% of which show up once; 4.5% to 5.5% is in the top ten. This specimen consisted of unsorted PBMCs, obtained 0.8 years after starting antiretroviral therapy. The origin of the receptors is a woman under 40 with HIV.

This clone was found once. The chain employs TRBV7-7 and TRBJ2-1; 14 bases match TRBD2. V was clipped by 5 bases and J by 5 bases; unmatched bases: 8. The germline V gene encodes CDR1 SSHAT and CDR2 FNYEAQ (reference sequence). CDR3 length equals 17 residues. This chain's CDR3 is CASSPRRLAGGNNEQFF. CDR3 bases: TGTGCCAGCAGCCCGAGACGACTAGCGGGGGGGAACAATGAGCAGTTCTTC. Combining the CDR3 with reference TRBV7-7 and TRBJ2-1 gives the whole variable domain GAGVSQSPRYKVTKRGQDVTLRCDPISSHATLYWYQQALGQGPEFLTYFNYEAQPDKSGLPSDRFSAERPEGSISTLTIQRTEQRDSAMYRCASSPRRLAGGNNEQFFGPGTRLTVL.

This chain links TRBV5-1 with TRBJ1-1; D not certain. From germline, CDR1 is SGHRS and CDR2 YFSETQ. V lost 6 bases to trimming and J lost 0 bases, with 12 bases between them. CDR3 length: 14 residues. Here the CDR3 reads CASKSLSLNTEAFF. The CDR3 DNA is TGCGCCAGCAAGTCGTTAAGCCTGAACACTGAAGCTTTCTTT.

The chain joins TRBV5-1 to TRBJ1-1; D not certain. Trimming left V 0 bases short and J 2 bases short, with 11 bases between. The CDR3 consists of 15 residues. CDR1 and CDR2 from the germline V gene are SGHRS and YFSETQ. This CDR3 is CASSLDNSYNTEAFF. The CDR3 DNA reads as TGCGCCAGCAGCTTGGATAACAGCTACAACACTGAAGCTTTCTTT.

The gene calls are TRBV5-6 and TRBJ2-7; D perhaps matches TRBD2 (6 bases). Trimming stripped 4 bases from V and 7 bases from J, with 12 bases between. The V gene's germline CDR1 is SGHDT and CDR2 YYEEEE. The CDR3 covers 12 residues. CDR3 protein: CASSRPGGEQYF. The CDR3 DNA reads as TGTGCCAGCAGCCGCCCCGGGGGTGAGCAGTACTTC.

The rearrangement joins TRBV9 to TRBJ1-4, with 7 bases aligning to TRBD1. Germline V gene sequence: CDR1 SGDLS, CDR2 YYNGEE. The V segment lost 3 bases and the J segment 6 bases; nucleotides outside the gene matches: 8. This CDR3 comprises 15 residues. CDR3 nucleotide sequence: TGTGCCAGCAGCGATGACAGGGCAGCAGATGAAAAACTGTTTTTT. This gives the protein CASSDDRAADEKLFF.

Only a few counts were recorded for this clone. The genes are TRBV5-1 and TRBJ1-6; D unresolved. The germline gives CDR1 SGHRS, CDR2 YFSETQ. This CDR3 region has 14 residues. V was pared by 0 bases and J by 9 bases, with 10 bases between. In nucleotides, the CDR3 is TGCGCCAGCAGCTTGGAAGGGTTGGGTTCACCCCTCCACTTT. This encodes CASSLEGLGSPLHF.

J is TRBJ1-2 and V is TRBV5-6, with TRBD1 matching over 8 bases. The CDR3 extends over 16 amino acids. Germline-derived CDR1 and CDR2 are SGHDT and YYEEEE. Trimming at V came to 3 bases and at J to 4 bases, leaving 11 bases not matched to a gene. The CDR3, as DNA: TGTGCCAGCAGCTCCGGTGGGACAGGCGAATTCTATGGCTACACCTTC. The encoded protein is CASSSGGTGEFYGYTF.

The chain uses TRBV19 and TRBJ1-2, with D maybe TRBD1 (5 bases). Germline V gene sequence: CDR1 LNHDA, CDR2 SQIVND (reference sequence). The germline V and J ends were trimmed by 3 bases and 0 bases, with 11 bases remaining between them. The CDR3 contains 15 residues. The CDR3 sequence: CASSMGVTANYGYTF. The CDR3 nucleotides are TGTGCCAGTAGTATGGGGGTTACCGCTAACTATGGCTACACCTTC.

The chain recombines TRBV29-1 with TRBJ2-7; 12 bases fit TRBD1. V lost 4 bases, J lost 6 bases, and 7 bases stayed unmatched. The CDR3 is 14 amino acids. Germline V gene sequence: CDR1 SQVTM, CDR2 ANQGSEA. CDR3 DNA: TGCAGCGTTGTGTGGGGACAGGGGGCAACCGAGCAGTACTTC. As protein: CSVVWGQGATEQYF.

This chain joins TRBV6-5 and TRBJ2-3, with 9 bases matching TRBD1. Per the germline V gene, CDR1 is MNHEY and CDR2 is SVGAGI. The CDR3 totals 15 residues. V shed 2 bases and J 4 bases; nucleotides not matched to a gene: 4. The CDR3 DNA is TGTGCCAGCAGTTACAGTGACAGGGGGGCAGATACGCAGTATTTT. Its protein product is CASSYSDRGADTQYF.

The chain links TRBV30 to TRBJ1-5; D remains ambiguous. This CDR3 has 12 amino acids. Germline CDR1 and CDR2: GTSNPN and SVGIG (reference sequence). Deletions cut 2 bases from V and 5 bases from J, with 7 bases between. The CDR3 is CAWSKRDQPQHF. CDR3 DNA sequence: TGTGCCTGGAGTAAGAGGGATCAGCCCCAGCATTTT.

This clone came up once. The J gene is TRBJ1-2, the V gene TRBV2; D unresolved. From germline, CDR1 is SNHLY and CDR2 FYNNEI. CDR3 length: 10 residues. Trimming cost V 6 bases and J 7 bases, with 6 bases left between them. The CDR3 reads CASRPGGYTF. The CDR3 DNA follows: TGTGCCAGCAGGCCTGGTGGCTACACCTTC. The full variable domain, with the rest looked up from reference TRBV2 and TRBJ1-2, is EPEVTQTPSHQVTQMGQEVILRCVPISNHLYFYWYRQILGQKVEFLVSFYNNEISEKSEIFDDQFSVERPDGSNFTLKIRSTKLEDSAMYFCASRPGGYTFGSGTRLTVV.

The chain combines TRBV4-1 with TRBJ2-5, with D perhaps TRBD1 or TRBD2 (6 bases each). Germline V gives CDR1 MGHRA, CDR2 YSYEKL. The V gene lost 3 bases and the J gene lost 7 bases, with 9 bases spanning the gap. This CDR3 has 12 residues. CDR3 coding DNA: TGCGCCAGCAGCCACGAGGGGGGGACCCAGTACTTC. Translation gives CASSHEGGTQYF.

The CDR3 DNA follows: TGCGCCAGCCGTGGGGGCTCCACAGATACGCAGTATTTT. Its translation is CASRGGSTDTQYF. V usage is TRBV5-1 and J usage is TRBJ2-3; a possible D gene is TRBD1 (6 bases). CDR3 length: 13 residues. The germline V and J ends were trimmed by 7 bases and 2 bases, with 11 bases remaining between them. Germline CDR1 reads SGHRS; CDR2 reads YFSETQ.

The chain uses TRBV10-3 and TRBJ2-5, with 10 bases that match TRBD2. The CDR3 runs 14 residues. Germline-derived CDR1 and CDR2 are ENHRY and SYGVKD. The junction had 8 bases not matched to a gene; V was cut back by 8 bases and J by 5 bases. In DNA, the CDR3 is TGTGCCATCGGATCCGGGACTAGCGTGGAGACCCAGTACTTC. It specifies CAIGSGTSVETQYF.

The V and J genes are TRBV19 and TRBJ1-1, with 9 bases identical to TRBD1. Trimming at V came to 5 bases and at J to 5 bases, leaving 9 bases not matched to a gene. The CDR3 spans 15 residues. Germline CDR1 LNHDA, CDR2 SQIVND (reference sequence). The CDR3 DNA follows: TGTGCCAGTAGTCTCACCGGGACAGGGTTGACTGAAGCTTTCTTT. It codes for CASSLTGTGLTEAFF.

V and J are TRBV6-1 and TRBJ1-1; 8 bases are shared with TRBD1. The CDR3 covers 12 residues. The junction had 5 bases not matched to a gene; V was cut back by 6 bases and J by 8 bases. Germline assignment: CDR1 MNHNS and CDR2 SASEGT. CDR3 sequence (DNA): TGTGCCAGCAGGGGGGACAGGCAGGAAGCTTTCTTT. Translated: CASRGDRQEAFF.

The chain joins TRBV25-1 to TRBJ1-1; 8 bases are shared with TRBD1. The CDR3 is 16 residues long. Looked up from germline, CDR1 is MGHDK and CDR2 is SYGVNS. Unmatched junction bases numbered 11, after V lost 4 bases and J lost 4 bases. The CDR3 is CASSGRQGWGSTEAFF. As DNA, the CDR3 is TGTGCCAGCAGTGGCCGACAGGGGTGGGGATCCACTGAAGCTTTCTTT.

A remark on this clone: At the DNA level, this CDR3 is encoded by other sequences in the same sample as well. The chain is built from TRBV9 and TRBJ2-3; 10 bases agree with TRBD2. Germline CDR1 SGDLS, CDR2 YYNGEE. V shed 2 bases, J shed 5 bases, and the junction held 5 bases outside the gene matches. The CDR3 has 15 residues. The CDR3 DNA reads TGTGCCAGCAGCGTTGGGCTAGCGGGGGTAGATACGCAGTATTTT. Translating gives CASSVGLAGVDTQYF.

The chain recombines TRBV7-9 with TRBJ2-5; D gene uncertain. In germline, CDR1 is SEHNR, CDR2 FQNEAQ (reference sequence). CDR3 size: 10 residues. V lost 6 bases to trimming and J lost 5 bases, with 4 bases between them. The CDR3 sequence is CASSGETQYF. CDR3 DNA sequence: TGTGCCAGCAGTGGGGAGACCCAGTACTTC.

In its sample, this clone was seen once. The chain joins TRBV27 to TRBJ1-5; 7 bases are a match to TRBD1. With V trimmed by 5 bases and J by 3 bases, 4 bases remained unmatched. The CDR3 spans 14 residues. Germline values: CDR1 MNHEY, CDR2 SMNVEV (reference sequence). DNA for the CDR3: TGTGCCAGCAGTACGGGACAGCTCAATCAGCCCCAGCATTTT. Translating it yields CASSTGQLNQPQHF.

This sequence joins TRBV15 and TRBJ1-3; 9 nucleotides align to TRBD1. Germline CDR1 LNHNV, CDR2 YYDKDF (reference sequence). The CDR3 covers 18 residues. J was trimmed by 0 bases and V by 2 bases; bases with no gene match: 8. Written as DNA, the CDR3 is TGTGCCACCAGCAGATATTTACCGGGACAGGGCTCTGGAAACACCATATATTTT. This codes for CATSRYLPGQGSGNTIYF.

The chain carries TRBV11-2 and TRBJ2-3; a weak D match, TRBD1 (6 bases). Trimming stripped 4 bases from V and 6 bases from J, with 17 bases between. CDR3 size: 15 residues. Per the germline V gene, CDR1 is SGHAT and CDR2 is FQNNGV. CDR3 amino acids: CASSSTRGVVDTQYF. CDR3 nucleotide sequence: TGTGCCAGCAGCTCCACCAGGGGCGTTGTGGATACGCAGTATTTT. Supplemented by reference TRBV11-2 and TRBJ2-3, the full variable domain reads EAGVAQSPRYKIIEKRQSVAFWCNPISGHATLYWYQQILGQGPKLLIQFQNNGVVDDSQLPKDRFSAERLKGVDSTLKIQPAKLEDSAVYLCASSSTRGVVDTQYFGPGTRLTVL.

The chain has TRBV11-2 and TRBJ2-1; 11 bases are shared with TRBD2. From germline, CDR1 is SGHAT and CDR2 FQNNGV. The junction had 8 bases not matched to a gene; V was cut back by 5 bases and J by 8 bases. The CDR3 contains 15 residues. The CDR3: CASSRLAGGLDEQFF. CDR3 DNA: TGTGCCAGCAGCCGATTAGCGGGGGGGCTGGATGAGCAGTTCTTC.

CDR3 loop: CASRQEMTGELFF. The CDR3 DNA reads TGTGCCAGCCGGCAGGAAATGACCGGGGAGCTGTTTTTT. The rearrangement joins TRBV6-1 to TRBJ2-2; D is ambiguous. V was cut by 8 bases and J by 5 bases, with 12 bases left in between. The CDR3 loop spans 13 amino acids. From germline, CDR1 is MNHNS and CDR2 SASEGT.

The gene calls are TRBV9 and TRBJ1-2; 8 bases are shared with TRBD1. V lost 6 bases and J lost 8; bases outside the gene matches: 12. There are 14 residues in the CDR3. Germline values: CDR1 SGDLS, CDR2 YYNGEE. The CDR3 coding sequence is TGTGCCAGCACCATACCAACAGGGGGGGGAGGCTACACCTTC. Amino acid sequence: CASTIPTGGGGYTF.

The chain has TRBV6-1 and TRBJ1-2; maybe TRBD1 (5 bases). Germline V gene sequence: CDR1 MNHNS, CDR2 SASEGT. This CDR3 has 14 residues. The CDR3 bases are TGTGCACGCACGTGGGGCGACAGTCTCTATGGCTACACCTTC. This sequence encodes CARTWGDSLYGYTF.

This clone appeared once. The rearrangement links TRBV19 to TRBJ2-5; 7 bases are shared with TRBD2. Germline CDR1 is LNHDA and CDR2 is SQIVND (reference sequence). V lost 10 bases, J lost 2 bases, and 10 bases stayed unmatched. CDR3 length equals 14 residues. The chain's CDR3 is CATPREVPQETQYF. The CDR3 region has the DNA TGTGCCACCCCACGGGAGGTCCCTCAAGAGACCCAGTACTTC.